This TCR beta chain appears in the sequencing data of a study of blood T cell repertoires in COVID-19. Germline values: CDR1 MDHEN, CDR2 SYDVKM. The CDR3 has 18 amino acids. Deletions cut 7 bases from V and 4 bases from J, with 28 bases between. Method: immunoSEQ multiplex PCR; TCRdb's copy keeps in-frame clones and lacks some. The sample has about 330,000 clones, under 95% seen once. Specimen: PBMCs or T cells enriched from blood (not recorded which). The TCR originated in a woman in her twenties or thirties who had recovered from COVID-19. This chain joins TRBV28 and TRBJ1-1; the D gene is possibly TRBD1 (6 bases). The CDR3 DNA is TGTGCCAGCAACGGGAATGAGGGGGTCGGTCTCATGGGCACTGAAGCTTTCTTT. It codes for CASNGNEGVGLMGTEAFF.